What follows are 19 T cell receptor beta chains derived from one specimen sequenced in a study. In TCRdb, the 5' RACE reads were re-called with MiXCR into one record per CDR3 protein. The sample has around 44,000 distinct CDR3 sequences, 22% seen once. Treg sorting used a CD4+CD25+CD127-/low gate. The sequencing sample was made of Tregs sorted from blood. These receptor sequences come from a female donor with breast cancer.

This clonotype was picked up many times. The chain couples TRBV27 to TRBJ2-5; 7 bases align to TRBD2. CDR1 is MNHEY, CDR2 SMNVEV, per germline (reference sequence). Trimming at V came to 3 bases and at J to 3 bases, leaving 10 bases not matched to a gene. The length of the CDR3 is 16 residues. The CDR3 region has the DNA TGTGCCAGCAGTTTCATATCCCCCCGGGGGGAAGAGACCCAGTACTTC. Its protein is CASSFISPRGEETQYF.

The V and J genes are TRBV20-1 and TRBJ2-3; 7 bases are a match to TRBD2. Germline loops: CDR1 DFQATT, CDR2 SNEGSKA (reference sequence). Trimming at V came to 5 bases and at J to 3 bases, leaving 8 bases not matched to a gene. There are 14 residues in the CDR3. In nucleotides, the CDR3 is TGCAGTGCTCCAAAACCGGGACTAACAGATACGCAGTATTTT. Its protein is CSAPKPGLTDTQYF.

Ten or more counts support this clonotype. The CDR3 DNA follows: TGCGCCAGCAGCGCAACAGGGTCCTATGGCTACACCTTC. It is translated as CASSATGSYGYTF. V and J are TRBV4-1 and TRBJ1-2; TRBD1 is a possible D gene (6 bases). The CDR3 is made up of 13 amino acids. The germline V gene has CDR1 MGHRA and CDR2 YSYEKL. V was pared by 5 bases and J by 4 bases, with 11 bases between.

The V and J genes are TRBV7-9 and TRBJ1-1; D gene unclear. The germline V gene encodes CDR1 SEHNR and CDR2 FQNEAQ (reference sequence). This CDR3 spans 14 amino acids. V gave up 5 bases and J gave up 6 bases, with 16 bases separating them. The CDR3 region has the DNA TGTGCCAGCAGCCCTCCAGTGGCTTTAGCTGAAGCTTTCTTT. Encoded protein: CASSPPVALAEAFF.

V and J are TRBV3-1 and TRBJ2-2; no clear D. Trimming removed 2 bases from V and 0 bases from J, with 7 bases in between. Germline V gives CDR1 LGHDT, CDR2 YNNKEL (reference sequence). The CDR3 is made up of 15 amino acids. DNA for the CDR3: TGTGCCAGCAGCCAACTAGGCCCGAACACCGGGGAGCTGTTTTTT. Amino acids: CASSQLGPNTGELFF.

This rearrangement joins TRBV7-2 to TRBJ1-2; D is unclear. The germline V and J ends were trimmed by 4 bases and 5 bases, with 8 bases remaining between them. The CDR3 loop spans 12 amino acids. CDR1 and CDR2 (germline): SGHTA, FQGNSA. The CDR3 here is CASSSPFYGYTF. DNA for the CDR3: TGTGCCAGCAGCTCCCCCTTTTATGGCTACACCTTC.

This clonotype was seen a few times. The chain employs TRBV2 and TRBJ2-6; 7 positions match TRBD1. With 8 bases clipped from V and 0 bases from J, the junction kept 22 bases outside the gene matches. The CDR3 consists of 21 residues. The germline gives CDR1 SNHLY, CDR2 FYNNEI. The CDR3 region has the DNA TGTGCCAGCGTTTCACAGCGGACAGGCGGTACCCGACTCTCTGGGGCCAACGTCCTGACTTTC. Its protein product is CASVSQRTGGTRLSGANVLTF.

Concerning this clonotype itself: A much larger clonotype is one base distant, so this may be a read error. V and J are TRBV27 and TRBJ1-2; TRBD1 is a possible D gene (5 bases). CDR3 length: 14 amino acids. V was cut by 6 bases and J by 12 bases, with 23 bases left in between. Germline-derived CDR1 and CDR2 are MNHEY and SMNVEV (reference sequence). Here the CDR3 DNA reads TGTGCCAGCAGCCAGGACGGGACTTACCCTCGAAACACCTTC. It translates to CASSQDGTYPRNTF.

Worth noting for this clonotype: This may be a read error: a much more frequent sequence differs by one nucleotide. The chain links TRBV4-1 to TRBJ1-1, with D maybe TRBD1 (5 bases). This CDR3 comprises 14 residues. Trimming left V 4 bases short and J 1 base short, with 10 bases between. Germline V lookup: CDR1 MGHRA, CDR2 YSYEKL. CDR3 residues: CASSPAGENTEAFF. CDR3 nucleotide sequence: TGCGCCAGCAGCCCGGCGGGGGAGAACACTGAAGCTTTCTTT.

In the case of this clonotype: The DNA is left out, because the CDR3 cannot be placed on it with certainty; the CDR3 is given as TCRdb lists it. CDR3 region: CASSQVGTGNTLYF. The V call is TRBV4-1, the J call TRBJ1-3. Germline lookup yields CDR1 MGHRA and CDR2 YSYEKL. The CDR3 is 14 amino acids in total, end residues counted.

This clonotype was found a few times. The gene calls are TRBV4-1 and TRBJ2-3, with 11 bases lining up with TRBD2. The CDR3 runs to 16 residues. V was pared by 3 bases and J by 4 bases, with 6 bases of the junction left unmatched. CDR1 is MGHRA, CDR2 YSYEKL, per germline. The CDR3 spells CASSHPGLAVPDTQYF. As DNA, the CDR3 is TGCGCCAGCAGCCATCCGGGACTAGCGGTTCCAGATACGCAGTATTTT.

This clonotype was counted ten times or more. The chain recombines TRBV6-5 with TRBJ1-4; D possibly corresponds to TRBD1 (5 bases). This CDR3 region has 14 residues. The germline gives CDR1 MNHEY, CDR2 SVGAGI. The V end was cut by 4 bases, the J end by 7 bases, with 13 bases between. CDR3 nucleotides: TGTGCCAGCAGTTCTCGGGGGGTATCTGAAAAACTGTTTTTT. Protein: CASSSRGVSEKLFF.

This clonotype was counted between two and nine times. V usage is TRBV12-3 or TRBV12-4 and J usage is TRBJ2-6; no clear D. The germline V and J ends were trimmed by 9 bases and 1 base, with 10 bases remaining between them. There are 14 residues in the CDR3. The CDR3 nucleotides read TGTGCCAGTAAAGTAGGATCTGGGGCCAACGTCCTGACTTTC. It specifies CASKVGSGANVLTF.

The rearrangement links TRBV7-2 to TRBJ1-6; TRBD1 is a possible D gene (6 bases). This CDR3 comprises 15 residues. V lost 5 bases, J lost 8 bases, and 16 bases lay in between. The V gene's germline CDR1 is SGHTA and CDR2 FQGNSA. CDR3 region: CASSPSDRYHSPLHF. In DNA, the CDR3 is TGTGCCAGCAGCCCATCCGACAGGTATCATTCACCCCTCCACTTT.

In the case of this clonotype: It may be a read error: a sequence one base away is much more abundant. The chain employs TRBV6-1 and TRBJ2-4; 9 bases map to TRBD2. CDR1 and CDR2 from the germline V gene are MNHNS and SASEGT. The CDR3 is 19 amino acids. Here the CDR3 DNA reads TGTACCAGCAGTGAGGGGGTTTACGAGCGGGAGGCCTCCAAAAACATTCAGTACTTC. It translates to CTSSEGVYEREASKNIQYF.

A few counts support this clonotype. The gene calls are TRBV27 and TRBJ1-2; D unclear. V dropped 10 bases and J dropped 4 bases, with 25 bases sitting between them. The germline gives CDR1 MNHEY, CDR2 SMNVEV (reference sequence). This CDR3 contains 16 residues. CDR3 residues: CATRADRGWGGYGYTF. As DNA, the CDR3 is TGTGCCACGAGGGCGGACCGAGGATGGGGTGGCTATGGCTACACCTTC.

Concerning this clonotype itself: A much larger clone sits a single nucleotide away, making a read error possible. J is TRBJ1-1 and V is TRBV6-5; D is unresolved. The germline V gene has CDR1 MNHEY and CDR2 SVGAGI. CDR3 size: 13 residues. CDR3 loop: CASSLGVNTEAVF. The CDR3 nucleotides are TGTGCCAGCAGTTTGGGAGTTAACACTGAAGCTGTCTTT.

This clonotype has more than one count but fewer than ten. The rearrangement joins TRBV5-1 to TRBJ2-1; D is unresolved. CDR1 and CDR2 (germline): SGHRS, YFSETQ. Between the trimmed V and J ends, which lost 0 bases and 4 bases, there was a span of 8 bases. The CDR3 spans 14 residues. In DNA form, the CDR3 reads TGCGCCAGCAGCTTGGACATGAGATACAATGAGCAGTTCTTC. This codes for CASSLDMRYNEQFF.

This clonotype was counted a few times. The rearrangement uses TRBV12-3 or TRBV12-4 and TRBJ1-5, with a possible D match to TRBD1 (5 bases). V lost 4 bases and J lost 1, with 5 bases in between. The CDR3 has 13 residues. The CDR3 bases are TGTGCCAGCAGTTGGACAAGCAATCAGCCCCAGCATTTT. Its protein is CASSWTSNQPQHF.